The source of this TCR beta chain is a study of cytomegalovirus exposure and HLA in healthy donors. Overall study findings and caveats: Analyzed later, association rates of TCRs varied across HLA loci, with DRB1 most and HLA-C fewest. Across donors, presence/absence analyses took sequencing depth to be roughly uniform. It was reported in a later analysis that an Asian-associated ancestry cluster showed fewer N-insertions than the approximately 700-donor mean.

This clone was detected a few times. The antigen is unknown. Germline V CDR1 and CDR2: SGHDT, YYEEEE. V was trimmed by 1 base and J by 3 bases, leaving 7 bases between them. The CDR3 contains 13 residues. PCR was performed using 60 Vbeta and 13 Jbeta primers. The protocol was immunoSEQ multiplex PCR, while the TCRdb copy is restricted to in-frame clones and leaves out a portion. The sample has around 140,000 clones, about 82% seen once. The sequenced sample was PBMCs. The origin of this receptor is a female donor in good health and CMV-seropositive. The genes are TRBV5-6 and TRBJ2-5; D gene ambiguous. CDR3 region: CASSLNLEETQYF. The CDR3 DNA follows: TGTGCCAGCAGCTTGAATCTAGAAGAGACCCAGTACTTC.